This is a list of T cell receptor beta chains from one sample in a study of beta chain features in type 1 diabetes. The assay was immunoSEQ multiplex PCR, and TCRdb's table has in-frame clones only and misses some. The profile covers 600,000 to 750,000 clones, with around an eighth appearing a single time and over 0.1% taken by the ten largest. Sequences were obtained from naive CD4+ T cells from blood. Receptors originate from a man aged 25-45 years with type 1 diabetes. Each CDR3 is given with its conserved first and last residue. Each record gives: J gene, V gene, clone size, D gene, CDR3 DNA, CDR3 protein. The D gene is left open where the match is weak. A clone size is listed for some rows: how often the clone was seen (once, few, many), or a class if it is expanded.

TRBJ1-1	TRBV2	NA	NA	TGTGCCAGCAGAGAGGGGGGGTACACTGAAGCTTTCTTT	CASREGGYTEAFF
TRBJ1-6	TRBV9	NA	NA	TGTGCCAGCAGCACCGGTATGGGTGGGGGTATGTATATGGATTCACCCCTCCACTTT	CASSTGMGGGMYMDSPLHF
TRBJ2-7	TRBV7-2	few	NA	TGTGCCAGCAGCTTATTTTTTACAGATTACTACGAGCAGTACTTC	CASSLFFTDYYEQYF
TRBJ1-1	TRBV7-9	NA	NA	TGTGCCAGCAGCTTAAGGAAGGGGAACACTGAAGCTTTCTTT	CASSLRKGNTEAFF
TRBJ2-2	TRBV2	NA	NA	TGTGCCAGCAGTGCCGTCACCGGGGAGCTGTTTTTT	CASSAVTGELFF
TRBJ2-2	TRBV7-2	few	TRBD2	TGTGCCAGCAGCTCCCCAGCGGGGGGTTACACCGGGGAGCTGTTTTTT	CASSSPAGGYTGELFF
TRBJ2-7	TRBV29-1	NA	TRBD1	TGCAGCGTTGATGGGACCGGGACAGGGAAAGGCGAGCAGTACTTC	CSVDGTGTGKGEQYF
TRBJ2-7	TRBV7-8	NA	NA	TGTGCCAGCAGCATGGTTGGAAGGGCCCCCTACGAGCAGTACTTC	CASSMVGRAPYEQYF
TRBJ1-1	TRBV16	few	TRBD1	TGTGCCAGCAGAAGGACAGGGGCAGCTTTCTTT	CASRRTGAAFF
TRBJ2-3	TRBV6-5	few	NA	TGTGCCAGCACCCAGGTCGGGGGAGATACGCAGTATTTT	CASTQVGGDTQYF
TRBJ1-6	TRBV4-3	few	NA	TGCGCCAGCAGCCAAGAAGGACTGCGGGGCGCCGCCTATAATTCACCCCTCCACTTT	CASSQEGLRGAAYNSPLHF
TRBJ1-5	TRBV30	few	NA	TGTGCCTGGAGTGAGACAGATAGCAATCAGCCCCAGCATTTT	CAWSETDSNQPQHF
TRBJ1-4	TRBV2	few	NA	TGTGCCAGCAGTGAGAAGGGGTGGGGTGAAAAACTGTTTTTT	CASSEKGWGEKLFF
TRBJ2-5	TRBV7-2	few	NA	TGTGCCAGCAGCTTAGGCACGGTGACAGAGACCCAGTACTTC	CASSLGTVTETQYF
TRBJ1-2	TRBV28	NA	NA	TGTGCCAGCAGTTTCGGGGTTAACTATGGCTACACCTTC	CASSFGVNYGYTF
TRBJ2-7	TRBV9	NA	NA	TGTGCCAGCAGCGTAGAAGCCCTTTCCGAGCAGTACTTC	CASSVEALSEQYF
TRBJ1-3	TRBV14	NA	NA	TGTGCCAGCAGCCAAGTGGGGACTACCTCTGGAAACACCATATATTTT	CASSQVGTTSGNTIYF
TRBJ1-5	TRBV30	NA	NA	TGTGCCTGGAGTCGGTCGACGGGGCAGCCCCAGCATTTT	CAWSRSTGQPQHF
TRBJ1-2	TRBV7-2	NA	TRBD1	TGTGCCAGCAGCCCGACAGGGGGAAGTGGCTACACCTTC	CASSPTGGSGYTF
TRBJ2-2	TRBV2	NA	NA	TGTGCCAGCAGTGTAGACACCGGGGAGCTGTTTTTT	CASSVDTGELFF
TRBJ2-2	TRBV6-5	NA	TRBD1	TGTGCCAGCAGACAGGGGCAGAACACCGGGGAGCTGTTTTTT	CASRQGQNTGELFF
TRBJ2-1	TRBV6-5	NA	NA	TGTGCCAGCAGTTACTCGACTTTGCCCGGCACGCAGTTCTTC	CASSYSTLPGTQFF
TRBJ1-2	TRBV4-1	few	NA	TGCGCCAGCAGCCATCCTAAAAGGTCACAGGACGCAACTAACTATGGCTACACCTTC	CASSHPKRSQDATNYGYTF
TRBJ2-1	TRBV7-9	few	NA	TGTGCCAGCAGCTTAAACTCGGCCGACAAGCCGTTCTTC	CASSLNSADKPFF
TRBJ2-7	TRBV9	NA	NA	TGTGCCAGCAGCGTAGGGGACCGCCGGGCTGGGGAGCAGTACTTC	CASSVGDRRAGEQYF
TRBJ2-5	TRBV7-3	NA	NA	TGTGCCAGCAGCCCCGCGGTGGGGTCTCAAGAGACCCAGTACTTC	CASSPAVGSQETQYF
TRBJ1-1	TRBV5-1	NA	NA	TGCGCCAGCAGCAAAGAGGACGGTAACACTGAAGCTTTCTTT	CASSKEDGNTEAFF
TRBJ2-3	TRBV7-2	NA	NA	TGTGCCAGCAGCGGGGTTGAAGGGAGCACAGATACGCAGTATTTT	CASSGVEGSTDTQYF
TRBJ1-4	TRBV6-1	NA	TRBD1	TGTGCCAGCAGTCCCTGGACAGGGGGGAATGAAAAACTGTTTTTT	CASSPWTGGNEKLFF
TRBJ1-6	TRBV6-5	NA	NA	TGTGCCAGCAGTTTGGGACGGATTAATTCACCCCTCCACTTT	CASSLGRINSPLHF
TRBJ2-1	TRBV29-1	NA	NA	TGCAGCGTATATATGGGCCTAAATGAGCAGTTCTTC	CSVYMGLNEQFF
TRBJ1-2	TRBV19	NA	TRBD1	TGTGCCAGTAGCCGGGACAGGGGCAATGGCTACACCTTC	CASSRDRGNGYTF
TRBJ1-2	TRBV29-1	few	NA	TGCAGCGTTGTAACGGCTAACTATGGCTACACCTTC	CSVVTANYGYTF
TRBJ2-6	TRBV23-1	few	NA	TGCGCCAGCAGTCAATCGGTCCCGTTCACAGGGTACAGATCCCCTGGGGCCAACGTCCTGACTTTC	CASSQSVPFTGYRSPGANVLTF
TRBJ1-1	TRBV11-3	few	NA	TGTGCCAGCAGTCCAATACATGAAGCTTTCTTT	CASSPIHEAFF
TRBJ2-2	TRBV7-9	few	NA	TGTGCCAGCAGCCCGGACTCTAACACCGGGGAGCTGTTTTTT	CASSPDSNTGELFF
TRBJ1-2	TRBV10-3	few	NA	TGTGCCATCAGTGAGTCGATAGGGGTTTCAGGATTCGGCTACACCTTC	CAISESIGVSGFGYTF
TRBJ2-2	TRBV9	few	NA	TGTGCCAGCAGCGAAGGACAACCCGGGGAGCTGTTTTTT	CASSEGQPGELFF
TRBJ1-6	TRBV7-8	few	NA	TGTGCCAGCAGCTGGGGAACTGGAGTCCATAATTCACCCCTCCACTTT	CASSWGTGVHNSPLHF
TRBJ1-1	TRBV29-1	few	TRBD1	TGCAGCCTTGGGACAGTGGGGAACACTGAAGCTTTCTTT	CSLGTVGNTEAFF
TRBJ2-5	TRBV19	NA	TRBD2	TGTGCCAGCCACCCAACTAGCGGGGGGCCGGAGACCCAGTACTTC	CASHPTSGGPETQYF
TRBJ2-5	TRBV30	few	NA	TGTGCCCGCGCGGGGTTTTCAGAGACCCAGTACTTC	CARAGFSETQYF
TRBJ1-2	TRBV2	NA	NA	TGTGCCAGCAGTGAAAACGCGGGGAGCGGCTACACCTTC	CASSENAGSGYTF
TRBJ2-5	TRBV25-1	few	NA	TGTGCCAGCAGTGTACGGGCTTCGGGCGAGACCCAGTACTTC	CASSVRASGETQYF